The 10 T cell receptor beta chains given below trace back to one sample, sequenced in a study of T-cell memory formation after mild COVID-19. Using its own MiXCR run on the 5' RACE reads, TCRdb lists one record per CDR3 protein. The top ten hold 3% of the sample, which has 200,000 to 250,000 distinct CDR3 sequences, approximately 10% seen once. The specimen sequenced was PBMCs or a T cell subset sorted from them (not recorded which). These receptors all stem from a man aged 18 to 29 who had mild COVID-19 (a few samples of this study predate the infection). Cell type and time point are not known.

The rearrangement links TRBV19 to TRBJ1-2; possible D gene TRBD1, 6 bases. The CDR3 has 17 amino acids. Trimming pared 0 bases from V and 8 bases from J, leaving 22 bases between. Germline V gene lookup returns CDR1 LNHDA and CDR2 SQIVND (reference sequence). CDR3 bases: TGTGCCAGTAGTATAGATCTATGGCCGGGGACACGTTCGGGCTACACCTTC. It codes for CASSIDLWPGTRSGYTF.

This chain links TRBV6-2 or TRBV6-3 with TRBJ2-7; a weak D match, TRBD1 (6 bases). CDR3 size: 12 residues. V was cut by 6 bases and J by 6 bases, with 12 bases left in between. The V gene's germline CDR1 is MNHEY and CDR2 SVGEGT. CDR3 sequence reads: CASSPQGIEQYF. DNA of the CDR3: TGTGCCAGCAGCCCACAGGGAATCGAGCAGTACTTC.

This clonotype occurred a few times. This rearrangement joins TRBV28 to TRBJ2-7, with D perhaps TRBD2 (5 bases). Deletions cut 6 bases from V and 3 bases from J, with 15 bases between. There are 14 residues in the CDR3. The germline CDR1 and CDR2 sequences are MDHEN and SYDVKM. CDR3 in amino acids: CASRRTPGNYEQYV. The DNA of the CDR3 is TGTGCCAGCAGGCGGACCCCGGGGAACTACGAGCAGTACGTC.

There are a few counts of this clonotype. V is TRBV2 and J is TRBJ2-5; D gene ambiguous. This CDR3 region has 11 residues. In germline, CDR1 is SNHLY, CDR2 FYNNEI. V was trimmed by 7 bases and J by 4 bases, leaving 7 bases between them. For the CDR3, the DNA is TGTGCCAGCATCGAGGCAGAGACCCAGTACTTC. This sequence encodes CASIEAETQYF.

This clonotype has a handful of counts. The chain links TRBV5-6 to TRBJ2-3; no definite D call. The germline V gene encodes CDR1 SGHDT and CDR2 YYEEEE. CDR3 length: 16 amino acids. Trimming stripped 1 base from V and 1 base from J, with 13 bases between. The CDR3: CASSLRPRRGTDTQYF. The CDR3 coding sequence is TGTGCCAGCAGCTTGCGTCCACGTCGGGGCACAGATACGCAGTATTTT.

This clonotype was detected ten times or more. The rearrangement joins TRBV5-1 to TRBJ2-7, with 9 bases lining up with TRBD1. This CDR3 contains 17 residues. Germline loops: CDR1 SGHRS, CDR2 YFSETQ. V lost 3 bases, J lost 2 bases, and 12 bases stayed unmatched. CDR3 sequence (DNA): TGCGCCAGCAGCTCGCAACCGCCGGGACAGGGAGCCTACGAGCAGTACTTC. This translates into CASSSQPPGQGAYEQYF.

This clonotype was seen a handful of times. The DNA for the CDR3 is TGCGCCAGCAGCCCGGGGGGGGGTGACAATGAGCAGTTCTTC. Protein sequence: CASSPGGGDNEQFF. The chain links TRBV5-1 to TRBJ2-1; TRBD2 agrees at 8 bases. CDR3 length: 14 amino acids. CDR1 and CDR2 (germline): SGHRS, YFSETQ. Trimming cost V 4 bases and J 5 bases; bases outside gene matches: 5.

This clonotype showed up just a few times. The gene calls are TRBV2 and TRBJ1-2; D is perhaps TRBD1 (6 bases). There are 13 residues in the CDR3. From germline, CDR1 is SNHLY and CDR2 FYNNEI. V was clipped by 6 bases and J by 6 bases, with 14 bases between them. The DNA for the CDR3 is TGTGCCAGCAGGGGGGACACCCTTGATGGCTACACCTTC. It translates to CASRGDTLDGYTF.

The table lists this clonotype with a few counts. V usage is TRBV6-4 and J usage is TRBJ2-1, with 10 positions matching TRBD2. The CDR3 has 15 residues. With V trimmed by 3 bases and J by 9 bases, 8 bases remained unmatched. Germline V gene sequence: CDR1 MRHNA, CDR2 SNTAGT. The CDR3 loop reads CASSDDSGGAAEQFF. CDR3 sequence (DNA): TGTGCCAGCAGTGATGACAGCGGGGGGGCCGCTGAGCAGTTCTTC.

The chain is built from TRBV7-9 and TRBJ2-6; no clear D. Germline V gives CDR1 SEHNR, CDR2 FQNEAQ (reference sequence). This CDR3 has 15 amino acids. V shed 7 bases and J shed 0 bases, with 10 bases lying between them. The CDR3: CASKPGFSGANVLTF. DNA of the CDR3: TGTGCCAGCAAGCCGGGTTTCTCTGGGGCCAACGTCCTGACTTTC.